This T cell receptor beta chain originates from a study of blood T cell repertoires in COVID-19. As for the study in general: From T cells, B-cell-depleted T cells, or PBMCs came the material, which was cDNA or gDNA.

Germline assignment: CDR1 SGHRS and CDR2 YFSETQ. Losses at the gene ends were 0 bases for V and 1 base for J; bases not matched to a gene: 6. The CDR3 consists of 18 residues. Profiled with immunoSEQ multiplex PCR; TCRdb holds only in-frame clones, not every one. The repertoire holds 300,000 to 500,000 clones, around 89% seen once, with 0.95% to 1% in the top ten. The source is a woman between 25 and 40 years old with acute COVID-19. V and J are TRBV5-1 and TRBJ2-1; TRBD2 matches 11 bases. Sequenced: PBMCs or T cells enriched from blood (not recorded which). The CDR3, as DNA: TGCGCCAGCAGCTTGGGAATACCTAGCGGGGGGTCCTACAATGAGCAGTTCTTC. Amino acids: CASSLGIPSGGSYNEQFF.